This T cell receptor beta chain was sequenced in a study of T and B cells in COVID-19 patients. Study-wide context: Peripheral blood came from COVID-19 patients with active infection or after recovery. The recovered patients had mostly mild to moderate COVID-19 with outpatient management.

Study-wide results and caveats: Few blood samples existed from mildly ill patients during symptoms or early in severe cases. At recovery TRB diversity and richness exceeded healthy donors, after highly clonal active COVID-19 repertoires.

This clonotype has more than one count but fewer than ten. As yet, its antigen is unknown. BIOMED2 TRB-A/B primer pools were used in multiplex TRB PCR. A single record per CDR3 protein comes from TCRdb applying MiXCR to the multiplex PCR reads. The data show 15,000 or so distinct CDR3 sequences, about 26% seen once. Each TRB amplification used 250-500 ng of genomic DNA from blood. This TCR was recovered from a human donor who had recovered from COVID-19. The sample comprised blood.

The CDR3 region is CASSPLGMGDDTQYF. Here the CDR3 DNA reads TGCGCCAGCAGCCCCCTAGGAATGGGCGACGATACGCAGTATTTT. The gene calls are TRBV5-1 and TRBJ2-3; D call uncertain. Germline V CDR1 and CDR2: SGHRS, YFSETQ. Trimming pared 4 bases from V and 6 bases from J, leaving 18 bases between. CDR3 length: 15 residues.